This T cell receptor beta chain is drawn from a study of regulatory T cells in long-lasting Graves disease. Study conclusions and caveats: Patients with persistent disease shared 2,900 or so public clonotypes, outpacing the approximately 920 shared by new patients. Favored usage of TRBV28, TRBJ1-2 and TRBJ2-5 was recorded in persistent disease.

A remark on this clonotype: The antigen is unknown.

V was trimmed by 2 bases and J by 6 bases, leaving 7 bases between them. CDR1 and CDR2 (germline): MNHEY, SVGEGT. The CDR3 is 13 amino acids. For TCR beta, libraries came from iRepertoire HTBI primers and Arm-PCR of CDR3 regions. TCRdb processed the multiplex PCR reads anew with MiXCR; each CDR3 protein has one entry. The sample contains fewer than 550,000 distinct CDR3 sequences, roughly 21% of which appear only once. The time point was: persistent/refractory GD, antithyroid drugs over 5 years with positive TRAb. There was RNA extracted from PBMCs, and the TCR library was made from it. The sequenced sample was peripheral blood mononuclear cells (PBMCs), obtained when the disease was refractory, from a patient treated with antithyroid drugs. The chain joins TRBV6-2 or TRBV6-3 to TRBJ2-2; tentative D call: TRBD1 (5 bases). This receptor was taken from a female donor with Graves disease. CDR3 sequence (DNA): TGTGCCAGCAGTTACGGGGCCCCCGGGGAGCTGTTTTTT. Its translation: CASSYGAPGELFF.